This TCR beta chain emerged from a study of early T cells in non-severe SARS-CoV-2 infection. Tagging with unique molecular identifiers was applied to individual cDNA molecules. TCRdb used MiXCR to reprocess the 5' RACE reads, holding one entry per CDR3 protein. The sample comprises tens of thousands of distinct CDR3 sequences, more than 9.5% of which are singletons, and roughly 6% rests with the top ten. Sample: whole blood, taken at baseline. The receptor's source is an adult who was a healthcare worker with PCR-confirmed SARS-CoV-2 infection or an uninfected control (not recorded which).

This CDR3 reads CASSPQDRINEKLFF. The CDR3 DNA sequence: TGTGCCAGCAGCCCACAAGACAGAATTAATGAAAAACTGTTTTTT. The V and J genes are TRBV7-2 and TRBJ1-4, with D perhaps TRBD1 (5 bases). Trimming pared 5 bases from V and 4 bases from J, leaving 14 bases between. CDR3 size: 15 residues. Germline V gives CDR1 SGHTA, CDR2 FQGNSA.